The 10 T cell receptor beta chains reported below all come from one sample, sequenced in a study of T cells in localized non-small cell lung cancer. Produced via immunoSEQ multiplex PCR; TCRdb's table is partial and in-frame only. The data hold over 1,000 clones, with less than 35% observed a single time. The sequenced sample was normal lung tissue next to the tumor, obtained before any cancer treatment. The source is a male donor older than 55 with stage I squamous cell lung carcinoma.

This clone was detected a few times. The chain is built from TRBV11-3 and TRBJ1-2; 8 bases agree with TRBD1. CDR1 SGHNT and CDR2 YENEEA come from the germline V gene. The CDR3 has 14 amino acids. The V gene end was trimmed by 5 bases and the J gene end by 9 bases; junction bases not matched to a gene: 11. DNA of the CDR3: TGTGCCAGCAGCCGAAGACAGGGGATAGTTAGCTACACCTTC. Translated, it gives CASSRRQGIVSYTF. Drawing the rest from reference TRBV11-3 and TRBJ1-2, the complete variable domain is EAGVVQSPRYKIIEKKQPVAFWCNPISGHNTLYWYLQNLGQGPELLIRYENEEAVDDSQLPKDRFSAERLKGVDSTLKIQPAELGDSAVYLCASSRRQGIVSYTFGSGTRLTVV.

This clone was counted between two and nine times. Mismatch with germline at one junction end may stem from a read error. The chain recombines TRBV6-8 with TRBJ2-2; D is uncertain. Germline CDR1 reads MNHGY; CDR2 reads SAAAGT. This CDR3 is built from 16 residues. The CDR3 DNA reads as TGTGCCATCAGTACAGAACAGCCGGCGAACACCGGGGAGCTGTTTTTT. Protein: CAISTEQPANTGELFF.

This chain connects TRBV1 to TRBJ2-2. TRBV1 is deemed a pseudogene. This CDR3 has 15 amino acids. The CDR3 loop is CASMTTRGWAGELFF. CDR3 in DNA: TGCGCCAGCATGACCACGAGGGGCTGGGCCGGGGAGCTGTTTTTT.

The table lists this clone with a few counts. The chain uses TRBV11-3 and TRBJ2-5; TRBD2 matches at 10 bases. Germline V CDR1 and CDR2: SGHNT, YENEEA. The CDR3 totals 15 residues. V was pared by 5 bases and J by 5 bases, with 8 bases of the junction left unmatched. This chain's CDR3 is CASSQPSGGAETQYF. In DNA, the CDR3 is TGTGCCAGCAGCCAGCCCAGCGGGGGGGCTGAGACCCAGTACTTC. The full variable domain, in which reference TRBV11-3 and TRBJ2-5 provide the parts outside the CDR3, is EAGVVQSPRYKIIEKKQPVAFWCNPISGHNTLYWYLQNLGQGPELLIRYENEEAVDDSQLPKDRFSAERLKGVDSTLKIQPAELGDSAVYLCASSQPSGGAETQYFGPGTRLLVL.

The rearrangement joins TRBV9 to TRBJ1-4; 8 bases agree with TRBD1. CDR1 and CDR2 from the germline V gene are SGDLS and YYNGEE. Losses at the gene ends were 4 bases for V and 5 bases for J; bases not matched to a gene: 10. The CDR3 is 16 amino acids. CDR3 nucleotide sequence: TGTGCCAGCAGCCCTGCTGCAGGGGGCCGGAATGAAAAACTGTTTTTT. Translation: CASSPAAGGRNEKLFF.

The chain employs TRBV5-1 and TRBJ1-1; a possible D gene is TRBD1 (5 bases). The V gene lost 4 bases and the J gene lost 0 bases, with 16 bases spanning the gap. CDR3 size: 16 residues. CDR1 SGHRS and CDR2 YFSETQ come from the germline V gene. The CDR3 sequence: CASSPRDSSMNTEAFF. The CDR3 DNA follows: TGCGCCAGCAGCCCCCGGGACTCTTCCATGAACACTGAAGCTTTCTTT.

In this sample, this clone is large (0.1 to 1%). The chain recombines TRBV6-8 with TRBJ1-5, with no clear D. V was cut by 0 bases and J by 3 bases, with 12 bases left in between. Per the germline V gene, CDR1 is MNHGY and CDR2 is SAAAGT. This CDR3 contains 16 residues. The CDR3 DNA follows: TGTGCCAGCAGTTACTCGATGGAGGGTAACAATCAGCCCCAGCATTTT. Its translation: CASSYSMEGNNQPQHF.

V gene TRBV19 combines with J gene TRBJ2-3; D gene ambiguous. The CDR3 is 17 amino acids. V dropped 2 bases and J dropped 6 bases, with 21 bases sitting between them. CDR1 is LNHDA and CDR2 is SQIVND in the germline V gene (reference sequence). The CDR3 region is CASSIRPLAPQRDTQYF. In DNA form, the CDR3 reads TGTGCCAGTAGTATAAGGCCCCTGGCCCCCCAACGCGATACGCAGTATTTT. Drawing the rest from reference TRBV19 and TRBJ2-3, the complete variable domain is DGGITQSPKYLFRKEGQNVTLSCEQNLNHDAMYWYRQDPGQGLRLIYYSQIVNDFQKGDIAEGYSVSREKKESFPLTVTSAQKNPTAFYLCASSIRPLAPQRDTQYFGPGTRLTVL.

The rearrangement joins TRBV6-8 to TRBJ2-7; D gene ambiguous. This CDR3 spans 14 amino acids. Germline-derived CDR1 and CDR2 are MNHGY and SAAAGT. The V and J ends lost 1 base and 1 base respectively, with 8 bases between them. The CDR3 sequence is CASSYYSDSYEQYF. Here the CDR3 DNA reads TGTGCCAGCAGTTACTATTCGGATTCCTACGAGCAGTACTTC.

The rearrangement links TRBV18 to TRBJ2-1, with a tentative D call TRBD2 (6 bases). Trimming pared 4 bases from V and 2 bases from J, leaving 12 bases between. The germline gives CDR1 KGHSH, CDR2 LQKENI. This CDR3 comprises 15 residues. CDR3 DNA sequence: TGTGCCAGCTCACTCAATAGCGGAACCTACAATGAGCAGTTCTTC. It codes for CASSLNSGTYNEQFF.